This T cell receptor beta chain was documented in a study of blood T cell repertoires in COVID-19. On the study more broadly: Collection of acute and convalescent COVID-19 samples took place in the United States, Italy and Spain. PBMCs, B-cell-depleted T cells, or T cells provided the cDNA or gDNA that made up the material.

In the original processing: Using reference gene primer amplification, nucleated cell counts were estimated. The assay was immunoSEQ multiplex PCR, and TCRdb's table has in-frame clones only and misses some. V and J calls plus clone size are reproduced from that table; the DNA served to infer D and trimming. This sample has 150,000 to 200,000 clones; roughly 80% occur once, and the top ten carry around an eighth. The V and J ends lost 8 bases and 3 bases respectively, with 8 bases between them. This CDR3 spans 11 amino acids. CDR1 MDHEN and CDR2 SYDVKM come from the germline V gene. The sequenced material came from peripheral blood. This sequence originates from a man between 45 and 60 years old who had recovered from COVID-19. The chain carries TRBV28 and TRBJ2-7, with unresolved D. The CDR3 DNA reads TGTGCCAGCGGATCTAGCTACGAGCAGTACTTC. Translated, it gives CASGSSYEQYF.